These 28 T cell receptor beta chains came from one sample sequenced in a study of beta chain features in type 1 diabetes. Every bit of the isolated RNA underwent reverse transcription, so sequencing read expressed TCRB transcripts. Sequencing used immunoSEQ multiplex PCR; TCRdb keeps in-frame clones, though not all of them. The sample yields 350,000 to 400,000 clones, more than 12% seen once. Specimen: naive CD4+ T cells from blood. The source is a woman between 18 and 29 years old in good health.

Only a few counts were recorded for this clone. The chain links TRBV7-3 to TRBJ2-1; 8 bases line up with TRBD1. The CDR3 contains 15 residues. V lost 4 bases, J lost 7 bases, and 9 bases stayed unmatched. Germline V gives CDR1 SGHTA, CDR2 FQGTGA. The CDR3 reads CASSSMDRVNNEQFF. The CDR3 DNA reads as TGTGCCAGCAGCTCCATGGACAGGGTAAATAATGAGCAGTTCTTC.

This clone has more than one count but fewer than ten. V and J are TRBV6-5 and TRBJ2-7; TRBD2 is a possible D gene (6 bases). Trimming pared 6 bases from V and 0 bases from J, leaving 9 bases between. The length of the CDR3 is 13 residues. Per germline, CDR1 MNHEY and CDR2 SVGAGI. This CDR3 reads CASRAGSSYEQYF. CDR3 bases: TGTGCCAGCAGGGCGGGGAGCTCCTACGAGCAGTACTTC.

This clone occurred a few times. The V call is TRBV7-9, the J call TRBJ1-2; possibly TRBD1 for D (6 bases). CDR1 SEHNR and CDR2 FQNEAQ come from the germline V gene (reference sequence). CDR3 length: 16 residues. V was shortened by 4 bases and J by 0 bases, with 15 bases between the two germline ends. CDR3 DNA sequence: TGTGCCAGCAGCTCCCCGCCGGGGACAACTAACTATGGCTACACCTTC. It translates to CASSSPPGTTNYGYTF.

This clone was detected a few times. The V call is TRBV9, the J call TRBJ2-5; 11 bases align to TRBD2. The ends lost 4 bases at V and 5 bases at J; junction bases unmatched: 13. CDR3 length: 17 residues. Per germline, CDR1 SGDLS and CDR2 YYNGEE. CDR3 protein: CASSLMPTSGKGETQYF. The CDR3 bases are TGTGCCAGCAGCCTAATGCCGACTAGCGGGAAAGGCGAGACCCAGTACTTC. Drawing the rest from reference TRBV9 and TRBJ2-5, the complete variable domain is DSGVTQTPKHLITATGQRVTLRCSPRSGDLSVYWYQQSLDQGLQFLIQYYNGEERAKGNILERFSAQQFPDLHSELNLSSLELGDSALYFCASSLMPTSGKGETQYFGPGTRLLVL.

The chain recombines TRBV5-1 with TRBJ2-3; the D is unclear. V lost 0 bases to trimming and J lost 4 bases, with 12 bases between them. The length of the CDR3 is 15 residues. CDR1 and CDR2 (germline): SGHRS, YFSETQ. CDR3 sequence (DNA): TGCGCCAGCAGCTTGGGTCTAAATCCGGCAGATACGCAGTATTTT. Translating gives CASSLGLNPADTQYF.

The chain uses TRBV6-1 and TRBJ2-4; 9 bases map to TRBD1. Looked up from germline, CDR1 is MNHNS and CDR2 is SASEGT. V was clipped by 6 bases and J by 3 bases; unmatched bases: 6. The CDR3 is made up of 15 amino acids. The CDR3 here is CASRWTGAVKNIQYF. CDR3 in DNA: TGTGCCAGCAGGTGGACAGGGGCGGTCAAAAACATTCAGTACTTC.

This chain uses TRBV5-1 with TRBJ2-7; D remains unclear. The germline V gene has CDR1 SGHRS and CDR2 YFSETQ. V was pared by 4 bases and J by 4 bases, with 12 bases between. This CDR3 contains 13 residues. The CDR3 nucleotides are TGCGCCAGCAGCGGGCCCCAGAGATACGAGCAGTACTTC. Protein product: CASSGPQRYEQYF.

The chain couples TRBV5-1 to TRBJ2-2; perhaps TRBD2 as D (6 bases). Germline CDR1 is SGHRS and CDR2 is YFSETQ. V was trimmed by 7 bases and J by 4 bases, leaving 20 bases between them. The CDR3 is made up of 16 amino acids. The CDR3 loop reads CASRSTGEGGTGELFF. CDR3 bases: TGCGCCAGCCGCTCAACGGGAGAGGGAGGCACCGGGGAGCTGTTTTTT.

Here the CDR3 reads CASSLPGVPNTEAFF. The CDR3 DNA sequence: TGTGCCAGCAGCTTACCAGGGGTCCCGAACACTGAAGCTTTCTTT. This rearrangement joins TRBV7-2 to TRBJ1-1, with D tentatively TRBD1 (6 bases). Germline lookup yields CDR1 SGHTA and CDR2 FQGNSA. The V end lost 2 bases, the J end lost 1 base, and 11 bases lay between the germline ends. This CDR3 spans 15 amino acids.

This clone has only a few counts. The CDR3 DNA is TGTGCCATCAGTGAGTTCACCGGCGAGCAGTACTTC. Translating it yields CAISEFTGEQYF. This chain joins TRBV10-3 and TRBJ2-7; D gene unclear. Germline-derived CDR1 and CDR2 are ENHRY and SYGVKD. The CDR3 sequence is 12 residues long. Trimming left V 1 base short and J 6 bases short, with 7 bases between.

This clone has only a few counts. This sequence joins TRBV27 and TRBJ1-5; a weak D match, TRBD1 (6 bases). Germline loops: CDR1 MNHEY, CDR2 SMNVEV (reference sequence). CDR3 length equals 15 residues. V was clipped by 6 bases and J by 3 bases, with 15 bases between them. For the CDR3, the DNA is TGTGCCAGCAGCCGCAACAGGGATTCCAATCAGCCCCAGCATTTT. It is translated as CASSRNRDSNQPQHF.

This clone showed up just a few times. This rearrangement joins TRBV5-1 to TRBJ2-7, with 8 bases that match TRBD1. Unmatched junction bases numbered 12, after V lost 4 bases and J lost 6 bases. This CDR3 is built from 15 residues. Per germline, CDR1 SGHRS and CDR2 YFSETQ. CDR3 in amino acids: CASSIRTGRLGEQYF. The CDR3 region has the DNA TGCGCCAGCAGCATACGGACAGGGCGCCTGGGCGAGCAGTACTTC. Combining the CDR3 with reference TRBV5-1 and TRBJ2-7 gives the whole variable domain KAGVTQTPRYLIKTRGQQVTLSCSPISGHRSVSWYQQTPGQGLQFLFEYFSETQRNKGNFPGRFSGRQFSNSRSEMNVSTLELGDSALYLCASSIRTGRLGEQYFGPGTRLTVT.

V gene TRBV28 combines with J gene TRBJ1-5; TRBD1 aligns across 8 bases. J lost 4 bases, V lost 5 bases, and 7 bases had no gene match. This CDR3 has 15 residues. Per germline, CDR1 MDHEN and CDR2 SYDVKM. The DNA of the CDR3 is TGTGCCAGCAGTGGTACCGGGACAGGAAATCAGCCCCAGCATTTT. Its protein is CASSGTGTGNQPQHF.

This rearrangement joins TRBV7-3 to TRBJ1-1; 7 bases map to TRBD1. The CDR3 covers 14 residues. CDR1 is SGHTA, CDR2 FQGTGA, per germline. J lost 7 bases, V lost 5 bases, and 10 bases had no gene match. The CDR3 DNA reads as TGTGCCAGCAGCACAAGACAGGGAACCCTTGAAGCTTTCTTT. It is translated as CASSTRQGTLEAFF.

The V and J genes are TRBV28 and TRBJ2-1, with 12 bases matching TRBD2. CDR1 and CDR2 (germline): MDHEN, SYDVKM. The CDR3 loop spans 15 amino acids. Trimming removed 8 bases from V and 1 base from J; junction bases left unmatched: 3. This CDR3 is CASRTSGESYNEQFF. The DNA of the CDR3 is TGTGCCAGCCGGACTAGCGGGGAGTCCTACAATGAGCAGTTCTTC.

This chain connects TRBV7-9 to TRBJ2-2; D remains unclear. The CDR3 runs to 15 residues. V was shortened by 0 bases and J by 2 bases, with 7 bases between the two germline ends. Looked up from germline, CDR1 is SEHNR and CDR2 is FQNEAQ (reference sequence). The CDR3 is CASSLATTNTGELFF. CDR3 DNA sequence: TGTGCCAGCAGCTTAGCTACAACCAACACCGGGGAGCTGTTTTTT. Looking up the rest from reference TRBV7-9 and TRBJ2-2 gives the full variable domain: DTGVSQNPRHKITKRGQNVTFRCDPISEHNRLYWYRQTLGQGPEFLTYFQNEAQLEKSRLLSDRFSAERPKGSFSTLEIQRTEQGDSAMYLCASSLATTNTGELFFGEGSRLTVL.

This chain joins TRBV6-5 and TRBJ2-1, with TRBD2 matching 9 bases. Trimming took 3 bases from V and 8 from J; bases not matched to a gene: 8. The CDR3 covers 15 residues. The germline V gene has CDR1 MNHEY and CDR2 SVGAGI. CDR3 sequence reads: CASSYLRGRAHEQFF. In nucleotides, the CDR3 is TGTGCCAGCAGTTATTTACGCGGGAGGGCCCATGAGCAGTTCTTC.

This clone was counted a few times. CDR3 in amino acids: CAISESAGGSRTGELFF. As DNA, the CDR3 is TGTGCCATCAGTGAGTCAGCTGGCGGGAGTAGGACCGGGGAGCTGTTTTTT. The chain couples TRBV10-3 to TRBJ2-2, with 7 bases aligning to TRBD2. J gave up 5 bases and V 0 bases, and 9 bases lay outside the gene matches. The CDR3 is 17 residues long. Germline CDR1 reads ENHRY; CDR2 reads SYGVKD.

The chain recombines TRBV6-6 with TRBJ1-1; perhaps TRBD1 as D (6 bases). The CDR3 spans 13 residues. The ends were cut back, 2 bases at V and 6 bases at J, with 10 bases in the middle. The germline V gene has CDR1 MNHNY and CDR2 SVGAGI (reference sequence). The CDR3 bases are TGTGCCAGCAGTTACCAGGGGACCGCTGAAGCTTTCTTT. Amino acid sequence: CASSYQGTAEAFF.

The chain couples TRBV2 to TRBJ1-3; TRBD1 agrees at 7 bases. Germline V gene lookup returns CDR1 SNHLY and CDR2 FYNNEI. The CDR3 sequence is 15 residues long. V lost 7 bases to trimming and J lost 2 bases; unmatched junction nucleotides: 8. In nucleotides, the CDR3 is TGTGCCAGCAAGGTAGAGGGGGCGGCTGGAAACACCATATATTTT. Amino acid sequence: CASKVEGAAGNTIYF.

This clone has a handful of counts. The chain carries TRBV28 and TRBJ2-5; 7 positions match TRBD1. Germline lookup yields CDR1 MDHEN and CDR2 SYDVKM. V was pared by 6 bases and J by 4 bases, with 5 bases of the junction left unmatched. The CDR3 is made up of 13 amino acids. In DNA, the CDR3 is TGTGCCAGCAGGAACTACAGGGGAGAGACCCAGTACTTC. Residues: CASRNYRGETQYF.

V gene TRBV30 combines with J gene TRBJ2-3; D perhaps matches TRBD1 (5 bases). The CDR3 spans 12 residues. Germline V gene sequence: CDR1 GTSNPN, CDR2 SVGIG (reference sequence). Trimming stripped 5 bases from V and 14 bases from J, with 20 bases between. In DNA, the CDR3 is TGTGCCTGGCCCCTCTCGGCAGGGCGAGTGTATTTT. As protein: CAWPLSAGRVYF.

The genes are TRBV15 and TRBJ1-5; possibly TRBD1 for D (6 bases). V lost 1 base to trimming and J lost 4 bases, with 11 bases between them. This CDR3 contains 15 residues. Germline CDR1 is LNHNV and CDR2 is YYDKDF (reference sequence). The CDR3 sequence: CATSRGQGRNQPQHF. CDR3 in DNA: TGTGCCACCAGCAGAGGCCAGGGGCGAAATCAGCCCCAGCATTTT.

This clone appeared a few times. The gene calls are TRBV30 and TRBJ1-2; 10 bases match TRBD1. Germline CDR1 reads GTSNPN; CDR2 reads SVGIG (reference sequence). With 4 bases clipped from V and 4 bases from J, the junction kept 9 bases outside the gene matches. The CDR3 consists of 15 residues. The CDR3 region has the DNA TGTGCCTGGACTAGCAGGGGACAGGGGATCTATGGCTACACCTTC. It is translated as CAWTSRGQGIYGYTF.

This clone was recorded a few times. Within the sample, other DNA sequences also encode this same CDR3. The V and J genes are TRBV7-2 and TRBJ2-7; unclear D gene. Germline V gene data show CDR1 as SGHTA and CDR2 as FQGNSA. Deletions cut 5 bases from V and 3 bases from J, with 5 bases between. This CDR3 has 11 amino acids. This CDR3 is CASSPHYEQYF. In DNA form, the CDR3 reads TGTGCCAGCAGCCCACACTACGAGCAGTACTTC.

The V call is TRBV5-1, the J call TRBJ2-2; D is unresolved. V lost 0 bases to trimming and J lost 7 bases, with 10 bases between them. CDR1 SGHRS and CDR2 YFSETQ come from the germline V gene. The length of the CDR3 is 14 residues. The CDR3 DNA is TGCGCCAGCAGCTTGGTAGTGTCGGGCGGGGAGCTGTTTTTT. Residues: CASSLVVSGGELFF.

The CDR3 reads CASSPWEASYEQYF. The CDR3 bases are TGTGCCAGCTCACCCTGGGAGGCCTCCTACGAGCAGTACTTC. The chain recombines TRBV18 with TRBJ2-7; perhaps TRBD2 as D (6 bases). Germline V gene lookup returns CDR1 KGHSH and CDR2 LQKENI. The CDR3 totals 14 residues. Trimming removed 3 bases at V and 0 bases at J, with 9 bases between.

V and J are TRBV7-2 and TRBJ2-2; tentatively, D is TRBD1 (5 bases). The germline V gene has CDR1 SGHTA and CDR2 FQGNSA. This CDR3 is 16 amino acids long. V dropped 1 base and J dropped 0 bases, with 9 bases sitting between them. This CDR3 reads CASSLGGRTNTGELFF. CDR3 sequence (DNA): TGTGCCAGCAGCTTAGGGGGCAGAACGAACACCGGGGAGCTGTTTTTT.